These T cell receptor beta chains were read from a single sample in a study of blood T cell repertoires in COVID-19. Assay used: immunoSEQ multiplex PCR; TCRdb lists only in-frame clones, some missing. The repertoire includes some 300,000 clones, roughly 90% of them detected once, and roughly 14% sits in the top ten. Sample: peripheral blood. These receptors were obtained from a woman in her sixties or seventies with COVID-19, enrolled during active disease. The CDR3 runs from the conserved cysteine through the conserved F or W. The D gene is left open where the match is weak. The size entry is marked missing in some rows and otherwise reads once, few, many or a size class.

CASSPQGVLSYEQYF | TGTGCCAGCAGCCCTCAGGGTGTCCTCTCCTACGAGCAGTACTTC | TRBJ2-7 | NA | NA | TRBV7-8
CAGGRDRETGTEAFF | TGTGCCGGAGGCCGGGACAGGGAAACTGGGACTGAAGCTTTCTTT | TRBJ1-1 | NA | TRBD1 | TRBV6-5
CASSLGQDYGYTF | TGTGCCAGCAGCCTAGGACAGGACTATGGCTACACCTTC | TRBJ1-2 | NA | TRBD1 | TRBV5-4
CASSQTGFYSYEQYF | TGTGCCAGCAGTCAAACAGGTTTCTATTCTTACGAGCAGTACTTC | TRBJ2-7 | NA | NA | TRBV14
CASYHRGNIAKNIQYF | TGTGCCAGCTACCACAGGGGGAACATAGCCAAAAACATTCAGTACTTC | TRBJ2-4 | NA | TRBD1 | TRBV27
CASRYTGGTEAFF | TGTGCCAGCAGGTATACAGGGGGGACTGAAGCTTTCTTT | TRBJ1-1 | NA | TRBD1 | TRBV27
CASSLGTGYGYTF | TGTGCCAGCAGCTTAGGGACAGGCTATGGCTACACCTTC | TRBJ1-2 | NA | TRBD1 | TRBV2
CASSSTLDSSYNEQFF | TGTGCCAGCAGCTCCACTCTGGACAGCTCCTACAATGAGCAGTTCTTC | TRBJ2-1 | NA | NA | TRBV13
CASSSQGSGGANEQYF | TGCGCCAGCAGCTCCCAGGGGAGCGGGGGGGCCAACGAGCAGTACTTC | TRBJ2-7 | NA | TRBD2 | TRBV5-1
CASRLTGGLDYTF | TGTGCCAGCAGGCTAACAGGGGGCCTCGACTACACCTTC | TRBJ1-2 | NA | TRBD1 | TRBV6-5
CASSLQRLPGGDTQYF | TGTGCCAGCAGCTTACAGCGACTTCCCGGGGGAGATACGCAGTATTTT | TRBJ2-3 | NA | NA | TRBV11-2
CASSVQGYEQYF | TGTGCCAGTAGTGTACAGGGCTACGAGCAGTACTTC | TRBJ2-7 | NA | NA | TRBV19
CASSPLQGHNQPQHF | TGTGCCAGCTCACCCCTGCAGGGGCACAATCAGCCCCAGCATTTT | TRBJ1-5 | NA | NA | TRBV18
CASSSGQADYGYTF | TGTGCCAGCAGCTCGGGACAGGCAGACTATGGCTACACCTTC | TRBJ1-2 | NA | TRBD1 | TRBV5-8
CASSTRGRSNEQFF | TGTGCCAGCAGCACCCGAGGAAGGAGCAATGAGCAGTTCTTC | TRBJ2-1 | NA | NA | TRBV21-1
CASSVITDTQYF | TGTGCCAGCAGCGTCATCACAGATACGCAGTATTTT | TRBJ2-3 | NA | NA | TRBV9
CASEGENTGELFF | TGTGCTAGTGAGGGGGAGAACACCGGGGAGCTGTTTTTT | TRBJ2-2 | few | NA | TRBV12-5
CASRDRDSETQYF | TGTGCCAGCCGGGACAGGGACTCGGAGACCCAGTACTTC | TRBJ2-5 | NA | TRBD1 | TRBV5-4
CASSRDRVSYEQYF | TGTGCCAGCTCCCGGGACAGGGTCTCCTACGAGCAGTACTTC | TRBJ2-7 | NA | TRBD1 | TRBV6-5
CASSVLGGRTGELFF | TGTGCCAGCAGCGTATTGGGGGGGCGGACCGGGGAGCTGTTTTTT | TRBJ2-2 | NA | NA | TRBV9
CASSPGTDYNEQFF | TGTGCCAGCTCTCCCGGGACAGACTACAATGAGCAGTTCTTC | TRBJ2-1 | NA | TRBD1 | TRBV18
CASGLVVSLAVSEQYF | TGTGCTAGTGGTTTGGTAGTCTCTCTAGCCGTCTCCGAGCAGTACTTC | TRBJ2-7 | NA | NA | TRBV12-5
CASSPQSVDRQETQYF | TGTGCCAGCAGCCCCCAAAGTGTGGACAGACAAGAGACCCAGTACTTC | TRBJ2-5 | once | NA | TRBV9
CASMKTGVQETQYF | TGTGCCAGCATGAAGACGGGTGTCCAAGAGACCCAGTACTTC | TRBJ2-5 | NA | NA | TRBV2
CASSSDRVLPRGYTF | TGTGCCAGCAGCTCAGACAGGGTCCTACCTAGGGGCTACACCTTC | TRBJ1-2 | NA | TRBD1 | TRBV11-2
CSVEVTPNTEAFF | TGCAGCGTTGAAGTAACACCTAACACTGAAGCTTTCTTT | TRBJ1-1 | NA | NA | TRBV29-1
CASTAGTMNTEAFF | TGTGCCAGCACTGCGGGCACGATGAACACTGAAGCTTTCTTT | TRBJ1-1 | NA | NA | TRBV7-2
CASSPIGQNNEQFF | TGTGCCAGCTCACCAATTGGGCAAAACAATGAGCAGTTCTTC | TRBJ2-1 | NA | NA | TRBV18
CASSPRQGPNSPLHF | TGTGCCAGCAGTCCGCGGCAGGGGCCCAATTCACCCCTCCACTTT | TRBJ1-6 | NA | NA | TRBV6-6